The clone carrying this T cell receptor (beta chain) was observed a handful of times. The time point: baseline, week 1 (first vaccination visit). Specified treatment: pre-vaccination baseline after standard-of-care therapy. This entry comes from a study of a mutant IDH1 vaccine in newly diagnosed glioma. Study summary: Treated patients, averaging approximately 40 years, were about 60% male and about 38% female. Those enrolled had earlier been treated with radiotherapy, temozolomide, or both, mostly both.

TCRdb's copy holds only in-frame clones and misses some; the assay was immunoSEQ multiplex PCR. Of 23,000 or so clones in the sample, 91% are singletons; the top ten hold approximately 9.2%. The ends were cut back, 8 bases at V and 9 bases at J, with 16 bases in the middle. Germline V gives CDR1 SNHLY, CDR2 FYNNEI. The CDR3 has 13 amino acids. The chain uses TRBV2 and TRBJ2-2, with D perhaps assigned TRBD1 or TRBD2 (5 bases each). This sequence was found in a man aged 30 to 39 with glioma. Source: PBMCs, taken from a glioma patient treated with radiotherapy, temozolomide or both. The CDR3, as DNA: TGTGCCAGCCTTTCCCCCTGGGACCGGGAGCTGTTTTTT. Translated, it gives CASLSPWDRELFF.